This paragraph covers one T cell receptor beta chain sequence. The PCR was carried out with 60 Vbeta primers and 13 Jbeta primers. Original processing notes: Around 9.9 million shared chains were among the about 80 million unique TCR beta chains that a later analysis counted. Sequenced by immunoSEQ multiplex PCR; TCRdb stores in-frame clones only, minus some. Clone size and the V and J calls come from that table; the DNA yielded D and trimming. Among around 170,000 clones listed, around 78% were seen once. The data are from a study of cytomegalovirus exposure and HLA in healthy donors. This sequence was found in a young man in good health and CMV-seronegative. Sequences were obtained from PBMCs.

CDR3 coding DNA: TGTGCCAGCAGTTTAATCAGGGCTCAGTACAATGAGCAGTTCTTC. Translating gives CASSLIRAQYNEQFF. The chain couples TRBV27 to TRBJ2-1, with a possible D match to TRBD1 (5 bases). CDR1 is MNHEY and CDR2 is SMNVEV in the germline V gene (reference sequence). The CDR3 is 15 residues long. V was pared by 2 bases and J by 4 bases, with 12 bases between.